Listed here is a single T cell receptor beta chain. The antigen is undetermined. An Oncomine TCR Beta short-read assay was used to sequence the DNA from cultured CD4+ T cells. From CD4+ T cells that had been cultured, genomic DNA was extracted. TCRdb used MiXCR to reprocess the PCR reads, holding one entry per CDR3 protein. The sample holds roughly 15,000 distinct CDR3 sequences, around 38% seen once. Treatment reported: approximately 11-day PBMC culture with coronavirus spike peptide pools or control peptides (ViraFEST assay). Peptide-pool expansion of antigen-specific T cells preceded TCR sequencing in ViraFEST. This record comes from a study of vaccination and CD4 T cells after COVID-19. The CDR3 runs to 13 residues. J lost 1 base, V lost 8 bases, and 4 bases had no gene match. Germline CDR1 and CDR2: ENHRY and SYGVKD.

This receptor was identified in a human donor who had recovered from COVID-19. The chain has TRBV10-3 and TRBJ2-5, with 7 bases fitting TRBD2. Source material: CD4+ T cells from blood, cultured in vitro. The CDR3 DNA is TGTGCCATCCGGACTAGAGGCCAAGAGACCCAGTACTTC. This encodes CAIRTRGQETQYF.